These 20 T cell receptor beta chains were sequenced from one sample in a study of TIL therapy for anti-PD-1-resistant metastatic lung cancer (dated by TCRdb to the early 2020s). The time point label for this specimen denotes: pre-treatment sample, taken before nivolumab and TIL therapy. The immunoSEQ v3 hsTCRB kit was used to amplify TCR beta CDR3 regions from genomic DNA through bias-controlled multiplex PCR. The clones in this table, taken by TCRdb from immuneACCESS, are in-frame only. Not every clone is retained; where verified, under half of the shortfall comes from an unresolved V gene, and the cause of the rest is unknown. This sample gives over 15,000 clones in total; roughly 85% of them show up just once. Under 8% of the sample belongs to the ten largest clones. The source material was blood, sampled at baseline. These TCRs come from a person between 25 and 80 years old with non-small cell lung cancer.

The chain has TRBV20-1 and TRBJ2-7; D remains unclear. CDR1 is DFQATT and CDR2 is SNEGSKA in the germline V gene (reference sequence). Trimming left V 2 bases short and J 1 base short, with 0 bases between. This CDR3 contains 10 residues. The CDR3 DNA follows: TGCAGTGCTAGATCCTACGAGCAGTACTTC. It is translated as CSARSYEQYF.

The chain employs TRBV9 and TRBJ1-2, with no clear D. The CDR3 runs to 16 residues. Germline V gene lookup returns CDR1 SGDLS and CDR2 YYNGEE. V lost 5 bases and J lost 4, with 21 bases in between. CDR3 sequence: CASREPTKDGFYGYTF. DNA for the CDR3: TGTGCCAGCAGGGAACCCACGAAGGACGGGTTCTATGGCTACACCTTC.

This sequence joins TRBV11-3 and TRBJ2-1, with 8 bases aligning to TRBD2. V lost 0 bases and J lost 9; bases outside the gene matches: 4. The CDR3 is 14 amino acids. The germline V gene encodes CDR1 SGHNT and CDR2 YENEEA. CDR3 in DNA: TGTGCCAGCAGCTTAGACCCGGGAGGGGTTGAGCAGTTCTTC. It codes for CASSLDPGGVEQFF.

This chain connects TRBV12-3 or TRBV12-4 to TRBJ2-3; no reliable D call. The CDR3 runs to 12 residues. V dropped 7 bases and J dropped 4 bases, with 9 bases sitting between them. The CDR3 sequence is CASTPLPDTQYF. The CDR3 bases are TGTGCCAGCACCCCCCTCCCAGATACGCAGTATTTT.

A few counts support this clone. The rearrangement links TRBV11-2 to TRBJ1-2; no reliable D call. There are 13 residues in the CDR3. Trimming pared 0 bases from V and 4 bases from J, leaving 6 bases between. Germline V CDR1 and CDR2: SGHAT, FQNNGV. The CDR3 sequence is CASSLDSFYGYTF. In DNA, the CDR3 is TGTGCCAGCAGCTTAGATAGCTTCTATGGCTACACCTTC.

This sequence joins TRBV20-1 and TRBJ2-7, with D unresolved. Between the trimmed V and J ends, which lost 3 bases and 4 bases, there was a span of 7 bases. The CDR3 is 11 residues long. The germline V gene has CDR1 DFQATT and CDR2 SNEGSKA (reference sequence). This CDR3 reads CSASGRYEQYF. CDR3 DNA sequence: TGCAGTGCTAGTGGTCGGTACGAGCAGTACTTC.

The chain is built from TRBV3-1 (or the pseudogene TRBV3-2) and TRBJ2-5, with 10 bases that match TRBD1. V dropped 1 base and J dropped 2; count of bases not matched to a gene: 7. CDR1 is LGHDT and CDR2 is YNNKEL in the germline V gene (reference sequence). The length of the CDR3 is 17 residues. CDR3 nucleotides: TGTGCCAGCAGCCAAGTCGCGCCGGGACAGGGGCAAGAGACCCAGTACTTC. Protein product: CASSQVAPGQGQETQYF.

V usage is TRBV6-2 or TRBV6-3 and J usage is TRBJ2-5; TRBD2 matches 8 bases. The CDR3 has 15 residues. Germline values: CDR1 MNHEY, CDR2 SVGEGT. J gave up 5 bases and V 4 bases, and 9 bases lay outside the gene matches. This CDR3 is CASSLSRGAGETQYF. The CDR3 DNA sequence: TGTGCCAGCAGTTTATCGCGGGGGGCCGGTGAGACCCAGTACTTC.

The chain combines TRBV15 with TRBJ2-7; D gene uncertain. The V gene's germline CDR1 is LNHNV and CDR2 YYDKDF (reference sequence). The ends were cut back, 0 bases at V and 5 bases at J, with 17 bases in the middle. The CDR3 loop spans 16 amino acids. The DNA for the CDR3 is TGTGCCACCAGCAGAGAGAGGTCTGAACGATCCAACGAGCAGTACTTC. Protein product: CATSRERSERSNEQYF.

This clone was picked up a small number of times. V usage is TRBV30 and J usage is TRBJ2-7, with 8 bases fitting TRBD1. Germline assignment: CDR1 GTSNPN and CDR2 SVGIG (reference sequence). V shed 2 bases, J shed 3 bases, and the junction held 9 bases outside the gene matches. The CDR3 runs to 15 residues. The CDR3 loop reads CAWSSRDRSFYEQYF. DNA of the CDR3: TGTGCCTGGAGTTCCCGGGACAGGTCCTTCTACGAGCAGTACTTC.

The chain links TRBV9 to TRBJ2-2, with D possibly being TRBD2 (6 bases). V lost 2 bases and J lost 1, with 9 bases in between. Germline V gene data show CDR1 as SGDLS and CDR2 as YYNGEE. The CDR3 length is 15 residues. CDR3 sequence (DNA): TGTGCCAGCAGCGTCGGTAGCGGGAACACCGGGGAGCTGTTTTTT. Its protein product is CASSVGSGNTGELFF. Together with reference TRBV9 and TRBJ2-2, the CDR3 gives the full variable domain: DSGVTQTPKHLITATGQRVTLRCSPRSGDLSVYWYQQSLDQGLQFLIQYYNGEERAKGNILERFSAQQFPDLHSELNLSSLELGDSALYFCASSVGSGNTGELFFGEGSRLTVL.

The genes are TRBV6-5 and TRBJ2-1; 8 bases match TRBD1. The CDR3 consists of 13 residues. The V gene's germline CDR1 is MNHEY and CDR2 SVGAGI. V lost 7 bases and J lost 9; bases outside the gene matches: 8. CDR3 DNA sequence: TGTGCCAGCAAAGGACAGGGTGGTAGTGAGCAGTTCTTC. Amino acid sequence: CASKGQGGSEQFF.

The CDR3 DNA sequence: TGTGCCGGACGTGGGTTCCCTGACTATGGCTACACCTTC. Protein sequence: CAGRGFPDYGYTF. This chain connects TRBV28 to TRBJ1-2; D gene ambiguous. V lost 11 bases to trimming and J lost 3 bases, with 16 bases between them. CDR3 length: 13 residues. Looked up from germline, CDR1 is MDHEN and CDR2 is SYDVKM.

The J gene is TRBJ2-1, the V gene TRBV28, with 11 nucleotides matching TRBD2. This CDR3 comprises 16 residues. Per germline, CDR1 MDHEN and CDR2 SYDVKM. With V trimmed by 4 bases and J by 3 bases, 5 bases remained unmatched. The CDR3 loop reads CASSSAGTSGYNEQFF. The CDR3, as DNA: TGTGCCAGCAGTTCCGCCGGGACTAGCGGCTACAATGAGCAGTTCTTC.

V is TRBV16 and J is TRBJ2-6, with 11 bases identical to TRBD1. The CDR3 covers 19 residues. CDR1 and CDR2 (germline): KGHSY, FQNENV. The junction had 9 bases not matched to a gene; V was cut back by 4 bases and J by 1 base. The CDR3 DNA reads TGTGCCAGCAGCCCTAACCGCGGACAGGGGGCATCTGGGGCCAACGTCCTGACTTTC. It translates to CASSPNRGQGASGANVLTF.

This clone occurred once. This chain joins TRBV7-2 and TRBJ2-1; 8 bases match TRBD2. CDR3 length equals 15 residues. Per the germline V gene, CDR1 is SGHTA and CDR2 is FQGNSA. V was clipped by 1 base and J by 9 bases; unmatched bases: 8. The CDR3 DNA reads as TGTGCCAGCAGCTTAGTGCCTCTAGCGGGCCCTGAGCAGTTCTTC. It specifies CASSLVPLAGPEQFF.

The rearrangement links TRBV19 to TRBJ2-1; 7 nucleotides agree with TRBD2. With V trimmed by 5 bases and J by 15 bases, 7 bases remained unmatched. Germline assignment: CDR1 LNHDA and CDR2 SQIVND (reference sequence). This CDR3 is built from 11 residues. The chain's CDR3 is CASSFGLGLFF. CDR3 DNA sequence: TGTGCCAGTAGTTTCGGACTAGGACTGTTCTTC.

This clone was recorded a few times. The J gene is TRBJ1-4, the V gene TRBV10-2, with D possibly being TRBD1 (5 bases). The V end lost 4 bases, the J end lost 7 bases, and 16 bases lay between the germline ends. The CDR3 extends over 15 amino acids. CDR1 WSHSY and CDR2 SAAADI come from the germline V gene. The chain's CDR3 is CASSVGGADGEKLFF. The DNA of the CDR3 is TGCGCCAGCAGTGTCGGAGGGGCGGACGGTGAAAAACTGTTTTTT.

V and J are TRBV27 and TRBJ2-3, with 9 bases lining up with TRBD2. CDR1 is MNHEY, CDR2 SMNVEV, per germline (reference sequence). V lost 8 bases and J lost 3; bases outside the gene matches: 9. The CDR3 sequence is 15 residues long. As DNA, the CDR3 is TGTGCCAGCGGGGCGGGAGGGCCGAGAACAGATACGCAGTATTTT. Its protein is CASGAGGPRTDTQYF.

This sequence joins TRBV6-6 and TRBJ1-5; D is ambiguous. Between the trimmed V and J ends, which lost 7 bases and 0 bases, there was a span of 10 bases. This CDR3 is 14 amino acids long. The germline V gene encodes CDR1 MNHNY and CDR2 SVGAGI (reference sequence). The CDR3 DNA sequence: TGTGCCAGCAACCGGGGAGATAGCAATCAGCCCCAGCATTTT. This gives the protein CASNRGDSNQPQHF.